These 32 T cell receptor beta chains originate from one sample sequenced in a study of beta chain features in type 1 diabetes. Study conclusions and caveats: A moderate, significant TCRB CDR3 shortening appeared in type 1 diabetes across four CD4+ subsets.

What these receptors recognize is not known. The isolated RNA, all of it, was reverse transcribed, so expressed TCRB transcripts were what got sequenced. Libraries were prepared by immunoSEQ multiplex PCR; TCRdb keeps only in-frame clonotypes and omits some of them. This sample yields about 660,000 clones, of which around 15% are seen a single time; approximately 0.039% belongs to the top ten. Sequenced input: naive CD4+ T cells from blood. These receptors came from a young man with type 1 diabetes.

CDR3 residues: CAWSVFADTYEQYF. The DNA for the CDR3 is TGTGCCTGGAGTGTATTTGCAGATACCTACGAGCAGTACTTC. The chain combines TRBV30 with TRBJ2-7; D is unclear. Germline V gene lookup returns CDR1 GTSNPN and CDR2 SVGIG (reference sequence). This CDR3 has 14 residues. Trimming shortened V by 0 bases and J by 2 bases, and 11 bases separated the two germline ends.

The genes are TRBV7-2 and TRBJ2-5; D gene unclear. V lost 5 bases and J 0 bases, leaving 10 bases between the germline ends. The V gene's germline CDR1 is SGHTA and CDR2 FQGNSA. This CDR3 has 14 residues. This CDR3 reads CASSPRAYQETQYF. The CDR3 coding sequence is TGTGCCAGCAGCCCACGGGCGTACCAAGAGACCCAGTACTTC.

The sample holds a few counts of this clone. The sample contains more than one DNA sequence encoding this CDR3. V is TRBV29-1 and J is TRBJ1-1, with D unclear. Trimming took off 1 base at V and 5 bases at J, with 11 bases between the two ends. The CDR3 has 13 residues. The germline gives CDR1 SQVTM, CDR2 ANQGSEA. The CDR3 nucleotides are TGCAGCGTTGAAGGGAGGGTAGGAACTGAAGCTTTCTTT. Protein sequence: CSVEGRVGTEAFF.

This chain connects TRBV18 to TRBJ2-3; D is uncertain. V lost 3 bases and J 5 bases, leaving 6 bases between the germline ends. CDR1 and CDR2 (germline): KGHSH, LQKENI. The CDR3 consists of 12 residues. CDR3 DNA: TGTGCCAGCTCACCGGAACAAGATACGCAGTATTTT. Encoded protein: CASSPEQDTQYF.

This clone was detected only a few times. Written as DNA, the CDR3 is TGTGCCAGCAGCACGGGACAGGGGTTTCACGAGCAGTACTTC. Protein: CASSTGQGFHEQYF. The chain employs TRBV2 and TRBJ2-7; 10 bases line up with TRBD1. The CDR3 covers 14 residues. V trimming: 6 bases; J trimming: 5 bases; junction bases outside the gene matches: 7. The V gene's germline CDR1 is SNHLY and CDR2 FYNNEI.

This clone appeared a few times. This sequence joins TRBV10-1 and TRBJ2-1, with TRBD2 identical over 13 bases. V shed 2 bases and J 9 bases; nucleotides not matched to a gene: 4. The CDR3 contains 15 residues. Per germline, CDR1 WNHNN and CDR2 SYGVQD (reference sequence). Here the CDR3 reads CASSEELAGGSEQFF. The CDR3 DNA follows: TGCGCCAGCAGTGAGGAACTAGCGGGAGGGAGTGAGCAGTTCTTC.

This clone was found a few times. V and J are TRBV7-2 and TRBJ2-7; the D is unclear. Germline loops: CDR1 SGHTA, CDR2 FQGNSA. Trimming took 5 bases from V and 3 from J, leaving 14 bases between them. The CDR3 contains 14 residues. DNA of the CDR3: TGTGCCAGCAGCCCATATGGACCTCTCTACGAGCAGTACTTC. Translating gives CASSPYGPLYEQYF.

Points on this clone: Other DNA sequences of this sample code for an identical CDR3. This chain connects TRBV10-3 to TRBJ1-5, with 7 bases fitting TRBD1. CDR3 length: 14 amino acids. In germline, CDR1 is ENHRY, CDR2 SYGVKD. V was clipped by 3 bases and J by 4 bases; unmatched bases: 3. The CDR3 sequence: CAISDSGGNQPQHF. DNA of the CDR3: TGTGCCATCAGTGACTCAGGGGGAAATCAGCCCCAGCATTTT.

This clone was recorded a few times. The CDR3 loop reads CAWSPLTGRTDTQYF. CDR3 bases: TGTGCCTGGAGTCCACTGACAGGGCGAACAGATACGCAGTATTTT. The V call is TRBV30, the J call TRBJ2-3; 7 positions agree with TRBD1. The V gene's germline CDR1 is GTSNPN and CDR2 SVGIG (reference sequence). With 2 bases clipped from V and 3 bases from J, the junction kept 8 bases outside the gene matches. The CDR3 extends over 15 amino acids.

This clone was seen a handful of times. The chain employs TRBV6-5 and TRBJ1-1; D might be TRBD1 (5 bases). Per germline, CDR1 MNHEY and CDR2 SVGAGI. V gave up 5 bases and J gave up 6 bases, with 7 bases separating them. The CDR3 covers 11 residues. This CDR3 is CASSMGPEAFF. CDR3 DNA: TGTGCCAGCAGTATGGGACCTGAAGCTTTCTTT.

This clone was picked up a small number of times. V usage is TRBV7-9 and J usage is TRBJ1-2; no definite D call. V was cut by 1 base and J by 6 bases, with 9 bases left in between. Germline V gene data show CDR1 as SEHNR and CDR2 as FQNEAQ (reference sequence). The CDR3 has 13 residues. The CDR3 is CASSLGVGHGYTF. The CDR3 nucleotides read TGTGCCAGCAGCTTAGGGGTAGGCCATGGCTACACCTTC.

This clone was seen more than once but under ten times. The chain joins TRBV27 to TRBJ2-2; D gene unclear. This CDR3 has 12 residues. Germline V gene sequence: CDR1 MNHEY, CDR2 SMNVEV (reference sequence). V was shortened by 2 bases and J by 7 bases, with 5 bases between the two germline ends. The CDR3 coding sequence is TGTGCCAGCAGTTTACTTATCGGGGAGCTGTTTTTT. Translated: CASSLLIGELFF.

The chain recombines TRBV28 with TRBJ2-1; TRBD2 agrees at 11 bases. Germline CDR1 and CDR2: MDHEN and SYDVKM. The CDR3 is 14 residues long. V dropped 4 bases and J dropped 7; count of bases not matched to a gene: 3. CDR3 sequence: CASSSSGRTNEQFF. As DNA, the CDR3 is TGTGCCAGCAGTTCTAGCGGGAGGACAAATGAGCAGTTCTTC.

This clone was picked up a small number of times. The rearrangement joins TRBV2 to TRBJ1-6; TRBD1 aligns across 9 bases. V lost 8 bases and J lost 5; bases outside the gene matches: 4. The CDR3 length is 14 residues. Germline V gene sequence: CDR1 SNHLY, CDR2 FYNNEI. The CDR3 loop reads CASGTGPDNSPLHF. The CDR3 DNA reads TGTGCCAGCGGGACAGGGCCCGATAATTCACCCCTCCACTTT.

CDR3 sequence: CASSPSGSVAQPQHF. In DNA, the CDR3 is TGTGCCAGCAGCCCTTCTGGGTCGGTGGCTCAGCCCCAGCATTTT. The J gene is TRBJ1-5, the V gene TRBV9; D ambiguous. Germline lookup yields CDR1 SGDLS and CDR2 YYNGEE. V dropped 4 bases and J dropped 6 bases, with 17 bases sitting between them. This CDR3 contains 15 residues. Together with reference TRBV9 and TRBJ1-5, the CDR3 gives the full variable domain: DSGVTQTPKHLITATGQRVTLRCSPRSGDLSVYWYQQSLDQGLQFLIQYYNGEERAKGNILERFSAQQFPDLHSELNLSSLELGDSALYFCASSPSGSVAQPQHFGDGTRLSIL.

J is TRBJ2-1 and V is TRBV7-2; D is unclear. Between the trimmed V and J ends, which lost 8 bases and 9 bases, there was a span of 17 bases. This CDR3 spans 13 amino acids. Germline lookup yields CDR1 SGHTA and CDR2 FQGNSA. The CDR3 bases are TGTGCCAGCTGCCGGCAAGGGCCTAGTGAGCAGTTCTTC. It is translated as CASCRQGPSEQFF.

This clone was detected a few times. This sample also contains other DNA sequences that code for the same CDR3. V gene TRBV11-3 combines with J gene TRBJ2-1; D unresolved. V was shortened by 5 bases and J by 10 bases, with 9 bases between the two germline ends. Germline V gives CDR1 SGHNT, CDR2 YENEEA. The CDR3 sequence is 11 residues long. The CDR3 DNA reads TGTGCCAGCAGCCGGGCAGCCGAGCAGTTCTTC. It translates to CASSRAAEQFF.

The chain is built from TRBV30 and TRBJ1-6; D not certain. V lost 0 bases, J lost 0 bases, and 6 bases lay in between. The CDR3 extends over 15 amino acids. Germline loops: CDR1 GTSNPN, CDR2 SVGIG (reference sequence). The CDR3 protein is CAWSVPPSYNSPLHF. The CDR3 DNA reads as TGTGCCTGGAGTGTTCCCCCCTCCTATAATTCACCCCTCCACTTT.

CDR3 bases: TGCGCCAGCAGCTTGGTCGCGAACGGGGAGCTGTTTTTT. Translating it yields CASSLVANGELFF. The chain employs TRBV5-1 and TRBJ2-2, with D hard to call. The CDR3 has 13 residues. Germline V lookup: CDR1 SGHRS, CDR2 YFSETQ. With 0 bases removed from V and 7 bases from J, the gap between germline ends came to 7 bases.

A few counts support this clone. The CDR3 DNA sequence: TGTGCCAGCAGTTACCGGCAGCGACCCTATGGCTACACCTTC. It encodes CASSYRQRPYGYTF. The chain uses TRBV6-5 and TRBJ1-2, with D uncertain. The germline V gene encodes CDR1 MNHEY and CDR2 SVGAGI. The CDR3 sequence is 14 residues long. V lost 2 bases and J 4 bases, leaving 11 bases between the germline ends.

The J gene is TRBJ1-1, the V gene TRBV30; D is perhaps TRBD1 (5 bases). The CDR3 runs to 10 residues. Between the trimmed V and J ends, which lost 7 bases and 7 bases, there was a span of 10 bases. CDR1 is GTSNPN and CDR2 is SVGIG in the germline V gene (reference sequence). CDR3 bases: TGTGCCTTCAAAAGGGGTGAAGCTTTCTTT. Amino acid sequence: CAFKRGEAFF.

This clone was seen a few times. The chain uses TRBV7-9 and TRBJ2-1, with 8 bases lining up with TRBD1. CDR3 length equals 14 residues. Per germline, CDR1 SEHNR and CDR2 FQNEAQ (reference sequence). After removal of 5 bases from V and 5 bases from J, the junction contained 5 bases not matched to a gene. This CDR3 reads CASSAWTGNNEQFF. CDR3 in DNA: TGTGCCAGCAGCGCCTGGACAGGGAACAATGAGCAGTTCTTC.

This clone was seen more than once but under ten times. This chain joins TRBV18 and TRBJ2-1, with D tentatively TRBD1 (6 bases). This CDR3 is built from 14 residues. Germline CDR1 and CDR2: KGHSH and LQKENI. Trimming took 3 bases from V and 6 from J, leaving 12 bases between them. The CDR3 is CASSPGHSTNEQFF. CDR3 nucleotide sequence: TGTGCCAGCTCACCGGGACACTCCACCAATGAGCAGTTCTTC.

The chain carries TRBV30 and TRBJ2-3; possible D gene TRBD2, 5 bases. Per the germline V gene, CDR1 is GTSNPN and CDR2 is SVGIG (reference sequence). The V end lost 2 bases, the J end lost 3 bases, and 12 bases lay between the germline ends. There are 14 residues in the CDR3. CDR3 nucleotide sequence: TGTGCCTGGAGTCCTCTACGGGATACAGATACGCAGTATTTT. Its protein is CAWSPLRDTDTQYF.

The V call is TRBV6-6, the J call TRBJ2-3; the D gene is possibly TRBD1 (5 bases). Germline CDR1 reads MNHNY; CDR2 reads SVGAGI (reference sequence). V shed 7 bases and J shed 5 bases, with 16 bases lying between them. CDR3 length: 14 amino acids. Written as DNA, the CDR3 is TGTGCCAGCACCCCACAGGCATTCGGAGATACGCAGTATTTT. Translating gives CASTPQAFGDTQYF.

This clone was counted between two and nine times. The chain uses TRBV2 and TRBJ2-1; TRBD2 is a possible D gene (5 bases). Trimming removed 11 bases from V and 5 bases from J, with 16 bases in between. Germline V gene data show CDR1 as SNHLY and CDR2 as FYNNEI. The CDR3 is 13 residues long. The CDR3 region has the DNA TGTGCCCAGGCCATCCGGCGGGACAATGAGCAGTTCTTC. Amino acids: CAQAIRRDNEQFF.

Only one count was recorded for this clone. The rearrangement joins TRBV9 to TRBJ2-7, with D perhaps TRBD1 (6 bases). This CDR3 is built from 15 residues. Trimming removed 0 bases at V and 5 bases at J, with 15 bases between. Germline V gene lookup returns CDR1 SGDLS and CDR2 YYNGEE. CDR3 amino acids: CASSVGPRTEDEQYF. In DNA, the CDR3 is TGTGCCAGCAGCGTAGGTCCGAGGACAGAAGACGAGCAGTACTTC.

The chain recombines TRBV18 with TRBJ2-7, with 9 bases aligning to TRBD2. With 3 bases clipped from V and 2 bases from J, the junction kept 11 bases outside the gene matches. CDR3 length equals 17 residues. The V gene's germline CDR1 is KGHSH and CDR2 LQKENI. This chain's CDR3 is CASSPLEASGITYEQYF. The CDR3 DNA reads as TGTGCCAGCTCACCTCTCGAGGCTAGCGGGATAACCTACGAGCAGTACTTC.

The chain employs TRBV2 and TRBJ2-1; a weak D match, TRBD2 (8 bases). The CDR3 loop spans 15 amino acids. CDR1 is SNHLY and CDR2 is FYNNEI in the germline V gene. Trimming shortened V by 7 bases and J by 0 bases, and 13 bases separated the two germline ends. Here the CDR3 reads CASIAGQISYNEQFF. The CDR3 DNA follows: TGTGCCAGCATAGCGGGACAGATCTCCTACAATGAGCAGTTCTTC.

The rearrangement uses TRBV5-4 and TRBJ2-1; 7 nucleotides align to TRBD2. V was clipped by 2 bases and J by 5 bases; unmatched bases: 4. CDR1 and CDR2 (germline): SGHNT, YYREEE (reference sequence). The CDR3 length is 14 residues. The CDR3 region has the DNA TGTGCCAGCAGCTTTAGGGGAGGGGACAATGAGCAGTTCTTC. Protein: CASSFRGGDNEQFF.

Only a few counts were recorded for this clone. The chain has TRBV30 and TRBJ1-1, with 8 bases aligning to TRBD1. CDR1 and CDR2 (germline): GTSNPN, SVGIG (reference sequence). V lost 6 bases and J lost 6; bases outside the gene matches: 15. This CDR3 contains 15 residues. The CDR3 DNA reads TGTGCCTGCTCGACAGGGGTGAGCTTTTCTGCTGAAGCTTTCTTT. This translates into CACSTGVSFSAEAFF.

The chain employs TRBV19 and TRBJ1-6; D call uncertain. Trimming took off 10 bases at V and 3 bases at J, with 16 bases between the two ends. The germline V gene encodes CDR1 LNHDA and CDR2 SQIVND (reference sequence). This CDR3 is built from 15 residues. The CDR3 is CATTLLADYNSPLHF. The CDR3 nucleotides are TGTGCCACCACGCTTTTGGCGGACTATAATTCACCCCTCCACTTT.